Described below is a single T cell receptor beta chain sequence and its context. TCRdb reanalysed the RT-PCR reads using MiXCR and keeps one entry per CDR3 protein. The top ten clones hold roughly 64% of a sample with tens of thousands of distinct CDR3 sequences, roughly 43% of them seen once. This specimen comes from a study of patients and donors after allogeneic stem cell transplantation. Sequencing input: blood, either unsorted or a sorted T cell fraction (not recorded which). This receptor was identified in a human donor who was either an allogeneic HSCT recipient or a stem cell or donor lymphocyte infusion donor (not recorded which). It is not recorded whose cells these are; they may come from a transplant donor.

CDR3 bases: TGTGCCAGCAGTTTTCCGCCAAACCGGGACAGGGGAGACGAAAAACTGTTTTTT. It is translated as CASSFPPNRDRGDEKLFF. The chain has TRBV12-3 or TRBV12-4 and TRBJ1-4, with TRBD1 matching over 10 bases. With 3 bases clipped from V and 8 bases from J, the junction kept 15 bases outside the gene matches. The length of the CDR3 is 18 residues.